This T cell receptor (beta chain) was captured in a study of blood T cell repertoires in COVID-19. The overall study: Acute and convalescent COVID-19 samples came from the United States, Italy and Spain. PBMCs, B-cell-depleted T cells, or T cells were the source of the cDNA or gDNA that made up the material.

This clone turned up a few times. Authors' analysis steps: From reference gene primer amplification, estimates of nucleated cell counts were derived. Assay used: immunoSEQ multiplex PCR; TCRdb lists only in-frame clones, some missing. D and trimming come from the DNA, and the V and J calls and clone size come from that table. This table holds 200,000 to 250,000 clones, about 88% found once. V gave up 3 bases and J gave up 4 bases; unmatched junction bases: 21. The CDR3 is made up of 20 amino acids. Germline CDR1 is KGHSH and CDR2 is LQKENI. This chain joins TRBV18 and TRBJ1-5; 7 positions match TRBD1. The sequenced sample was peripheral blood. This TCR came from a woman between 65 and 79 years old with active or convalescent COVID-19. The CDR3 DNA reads TGTGCCAGCTCACCGTTAGGGGCAGGGGGGCCTACCTCTAAAAATCAGCCCCAGCATTTT. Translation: CASSPLGAGGPTSKNQPQHF.